These 24 T cell receptor beta chains were all obtained from the same sample, sequenced in a study of control samples from healthy donors and cancer patients. Clones were sequenced by immunoSEQ multiplex PCR, and TCRdb holds only the in-frame ones, with some missing. The sample lists 150,000 to 160,000 clones, about 94% seen once, with 4.5% to 6% in the top ten. Material for sequencing was blood. These receptors originate from a man in his forties in good health.

The V call is TRBV5-8, the J call TRBJ1-2; 10 nucleotides match TRBD1. There are 17 residues in the CDR3. The V gene's germline CDR1 is SGHTS and CDR2 YDEGEE. With 2 bases clipped from V and 3 bases from J, the junction kept 10 bases outside the gene matches. The CDR3 DNA sequence: TGTGCCAGCAGCTTATCCGGGACAGGGGATCTTTACTATGGCTACACCTTC. Translated: CASSLSGTGDLYYGYTF.

The J gene is TRBJ1-5, the V gene TRBV18; perhaps TRBD1 as D (5 bases). This CDR3 spans 17 amino acids. V shed 1 base and J shed 3 bases, with 16 bases lying between them. Germline CDR1 KGHSH, CDR2 LQKENI. In nucleotides, the CDR3 is TGTGCCAGCTCACCACGGCTGGGAGCGGGGGACAATCAGCCCCAGCATTTT. This gives the protein CASSPRLGAGDNQPQHF.

This CDR3 reads CASSLGLAGVNEQFF. CDR3 nucleotide sequence: TGCGCCAGCAGCTTGGGACTAGCGGGGGTGAATGAGCAGTTCTTC. The chain joins TRBV5-1 to TRBJ2-1; 12 nucleotides line up with TRBD2. Germline values: CDR1 SGHRS, CDR2 YFSETQ. The CDR3 totals 15 residues. V shed 0 bases and J 7 bases; nucleotides not matched to a gene: 2.

V and J are TRBV11-2 and TRBJ2-2; 8 nucleotides align to TRBD1. The CDR3 extends over 17 amino acids. With 4 bases clipped from V and 3 bases from J, the junction kept 10 bases outside the gene matches. In germline, CDR1 is SGHAT, CDR2 FQNNGV. Here the CDR3 DNA reads TGTGCCAGCAGCTCCAGGACAGGGCAAGCGTACACCGGGGAGCTGTTTTTT. Its translation: CASSSRTGQAYTGELFF. The full variable domain, completed using reference TRBV11-2 and TRBJ2-2, is EAGVAQSPRYKIIEKRQSVAFWCNPISGHATLYWYQQILGQGPKLLIQFQNNGVVDDSQLPKDRFSAERLKGVDSTLKIQPAKLEDSAVYLCASSSRTGQAYTGELFFGEGSRLTVL.

The chain joins TRBV19 to TRBJ1-2, with TRBD1 identical over 7 bases. V dropped 2 bases and J dropped 4; count of bases not matched to a gene: 4. CDR1 and CDR2 (germline): LNHDA, SQIVND (reference sequence). This CDR3 has 14 amino acids. The DNA of the CDR3 is TGTGCCAGTAGTATACAGGGGGGAATCTATGGCTACACCTTC. This gives the protein CASSIQGGIYGYTF.

J is TRBJ2-2 and V is TRBV4-3; possibly TRBD2 for D (7 bases). Between the trimmed V and J ends, which lost 1 base and 5 bases, there was a span of 14 bases. The CDR3 is made up of 16 amino acids. The germline gives CDR1 LGHNA, CDR2 YSLEER. CDR3 in DNA: TGCGCCAGCAGCCAAGTAGGGGGGGCCGGGACCGGGGAGCTGTTTTTT. Its translation: CASSQVGGAGTGELFF.

The gene calls are TRBV6-2 or TRBV6-3 and TRBJ1-2, with D unclear. V was trimmed by 3 bases and J by 4 bases, leaving 6 bases between them. The germline V gene encodes CDR1 MNHEY and CDR2 SVGEGT. CDR3 length: 12 residues. CDR3 sequence reads: CASSYLGYGYTF. DNA of the CDR3: TGTGCCAGCAGTTATCTAGGCTATGGCTACACCTTC.

This chain connects TRBV19 to TRBJ1-4; a possible D gene is TRBD1 (5 bases). Deletions cut 10 bases from V and 10 bases from J, with 19 bases between. CDR1 is LNHDA and CDR2 is SQIVND in the germline V gene (reference sequence). There are 13 residues in the CDR3. CDR3 sequence reads: CATSLGGLGKLFF. In nucleotides, the CDR3 is TGTGCCACATCATTGGGGGGTCTCGGAAAACTGTTTTTT.

The genes are TRBV30 and TRBJ1-2; weak D call: TRBD1 (6 bases). CDR1 and CDR2 (germline): GTSNPN, SVGIG (reference sequence). The CDR3 consists of 14 residues. The V end lost 1 base, the J end lost 5 bases, and 14 bases lay between the germline ends. DNA for the CDR3: TGTGCCTGGAGTGCTAAGAGGACAGCTTATGGCTACACCTTC. Amino acids: CAWSAKRTAYGYTF. The full variable domain, completed using reference TRBV30 and TRBJ1-2, is SQTIHQWPATLVQPVGSPLSLECTVEGTSNPNLYWYRQAAGRGLQLLFYSVGIGQISSEVPQNLSASRPQDRQFILSSKKLLLSDSGFYLCAWSAKRTAYGYTFGSGTRLTVV.

The gene calls are TRBV27 and TRBJ1-2; D may be TRBD1 (5 bases). The V end lost 5 bases, the J end lost 0 bases, and 13 bases lay between the germline ends. This CDR3 comprises 15 residues. Germline V gene lookup returns CDR1 MNHEY and CDR2 SMNVEV (reference sequence). The CDR3 DNA reads as TGTGCCAGCAGTGGGGACGGCAACCCTAACTATGGCTACACCTTC. Its translation is CASSGDGNPNYGYTF.

This clone appeared once. This chain joins TRBV2 and TRBJ1-2; D remains ambiguous. V lost 4 bases and J lost 2, with 8 bases in between. The CDR3 totals 13 residues. From germline, CDR1 is SNHLY and CDR2 FYNNEI. The chain's CDR3 is CASSVRENYGYTF. The CDR3 bases are TGTGCCAGCAGTGTAAGGGAAAACTATGGCTACACCTTC.

The chain couples TRBV28 to TRBJ1-2, with TRBD1 as a possible D gene (6 bases). Germline V gives CDR1 MDHEN, CDR2 SYDVKM. V was shortened by 4 bases and J by 4 bases, with 13 bases between the two germline ends. There are 14 residues in the CDR3. For the CDR3, the DNA is TGTGCCAGCAGTTACTTCAGGGGCGGCTATGGCTACACCTTC. This gives the protein CASSYFRGGYGYTF.

The chain links TRBV5-1 to TRBJ1-5; TRBD1 matches 9 bases. In germline, CDR1 is SGHRS, CDR2 YFSETQ. V dropped 2 bases and J dropped 7; count of bases not matched to a gene: 10. The length of the CDR3 is 16 residues. The CDR3 region is CASSLTGGGLGQPQHF. The DNA for the CDR3 is TGCGCCAGCAGCTTAACAGGGGGCGGACTGGGACAGCCCCAGCATTTT.

The V and J genes are TRBV10-1 and TRBJ1-2; TRBD1 matches 8 bases. The CDR3 is made up of 16 amino acids. V lost 2 bases, J lost 0 bases, and 5 bases stayed unmatched. CDR1 is WNHNN, CDR2 SYGVQD, per germline (reference sequence). The DNA of the CDR3 is TGCGCCAGCAGTGAGGACAGGGGTAGTGCTAACTATGGCTACACCTTC. Its protein product is CASSEDRGSANYGYTF.

With respect to this clone: This same CDR3 is encoded by further DNA sequences in the sample. The rearrangement joins TRBV27 to TRBJ1-1; D unclear. Trimming took 3 bases from V and 1 from J, leaving 6 bases between them. The CDR3 runs 13 residues. Germline lookup yields CDR1 MNHEY and CDR2 SMNVEV (reference sequence). The CDR3: CASSLGRNTEAFF. The DNA of the CDR3 is TGTGCCAGCAGTTTGGGCCGGAACACTGAAGCTTTCTTT.

With respect to this clone: Other DNA sequences in this specimen translate into the identical CDR3. This sequence joins TRBV7-3 and TRBJ2-2; D might be TRBD1 or TRBD2, each matching 5 bases. Trimming left V 3 bases short and J 7 bases short, with 15 bases between. Germline CDR1 SGHTA, CDR2 FQGTGA. CDR3 size: 15 residues. CDR3 sequence reads: CASSFEAGTVGELFF. CDR3 bases: TGTGCCAGCAGCTTTGAAGCAGGGACGGTCGGGGAGCTGTTTTTT. The entire variable domain, with the rest obtained from reference TRBV7-3 and TRBJ2-2, is as follows: GAGVSQTPSNKVTEKGKYVELRCDPISGHTALYWYRQSLGQGPEFLIYFQGTGAADDSGLPNDRFFAVRPEGSVSTLKIQRTERGDSAVYLCASSFEAGTVGELFFGEGSRLTVL.

V gene TRBV7-2 combines with J gene TRBJ1-1; 8 nucleotides agree with TRBD1. Trimming cost V 0 bases and J 1 base; bases outside gene matches: 1. The CDR3 totals 15 residues. Germline loops: CDR1 SGHTA, CDR2 FQGNSA. The CDR3 DNA is TGTGCCAGCAGCTTAGCCGGGACAGGGAACACTGAAGCTTTCTTT. It encodes CASSLAGTGNTEAFF.

DNA for the CDR3: TGCGCCAGCAGCTCTACAGGGAACCGCGGGGGGGAGCAGTACTTC. Translation: CASSSTGNRGGEQYF. The V call is TRBV5-1, the J call TRBJ2-7, with 8 positions matching TRBD2. Germline assignment: CDR1 SGHRS and CDR2 YFSETQ. Losses at the gene ends were 3 bases for V and 7 bases for J; bases not matched to a gene: 12. CDR3 length: 15 amino acids.

This chain uses TRBV29-1 with TRBJ2-4, with D perhaps assigned TRBD1 or TRBD2 (5 bases each). The CDR3 length is 14 residues. Trimming shortened V by 6 bases and J by 0 bases, and 12 bases separated the two germline ends. The germline CDR1 and CDR2 sequences are SQVTM and ANQGSEA. DNA of the CDR3: TGCAGCGTAGGGATTGGGGGAGCCAAAAACATTCAGTACTTC. Its protein is CSVGIGGAKNIQYF.

The table lists this clone with a count of one. This rearrangement joins TRBV7-8 to TRBJ2-3; either TRBD1 or TRBD2 may supply D (6 bases each). Trimming removed 1 base at V and 4 bases at J, with 15 bases between. CDR3 length: 16 amino acids. Germline-derived CDR1 and CDR2 are SGHVS and FQNEAQ. CDR3 protein: CASSLVWGARADTQYF. CDR3 sequence (DNA): TGTGCCAGCAGCTTAGTTTGGGGGGCGAGGGCAGATACGCAGTATTTT.

The chain employs TRBV2 and TRBJ1-5; D is uncertain. The CDR3 covers 14 residues. CDR1 and CDR2 (germline): SNHLY, FYNNEI. Trimming left V 4 bases short and J 3 bases short, with 10 bases between. CDR3 protein: CASSGDQANQPQHF. The CDR3 region has the DNA TGTGCCAGCAGTGGGGATCAGGCCAATCAGCCCCAGCATTTT.

The chain's CDR3 is CASSSGPDQPQHF. The CDR3, as DNA: TGTGCCAGCAGCTCTGGACCTGATCAGCCCCAGCATTTT. The rearrangement joins TRBV7-2 to TRBJ1-5; D remains unclear. The germline V gene has CDR1 SGHTA and CDR2 FQGNSA. The CDR3 extends over 13 amino acids. Trimming left V 4 bases short and J 5 bases short, with 9 bases between. Based on the CDR3 plus reference TRBV7-2 and TRBJ1-5, the full variable domain is GAGVSQSPSNKVTEKGKDVELRCDPISGHTALYWYRQSLGQGLEFLIYFQGNSAPDKSGLPSDRFSAERTGGSVSTLTIQRTQQEDSAVYLCASSSGPDQPQHFGDGTRLSIL.

The V and J genes are TRBV7-9 and TRBJ1-5; D call uncertain. The CDR3 loop spans 13 amino acids. The germline V and J ends were trimmed by 2 bases and 3 bases, with 5 bases remaining between them. Germline CDR1 SEHNR, CDR2 FQNEAQ (reference sequence). CDR3 amino acids: CASSLHDNQPQHF. CDR3 DNA sequence: TGTGCCAGCAGCTTACACGACAATCAGCCCCAGCATTTT.

A word on this clone: The junction does not match germline at one end; this may be a read error. The chain has TRBV4-1 and TRBJ2-1; possibly TRBD2 for D (6 bases). There are 12 residues in the CDR3. In germline, CDR1 is MGHRA, CDR2 YSYEKL. CDR3 DNA: TGCGCCAGCAGCCAAGTTCGCGGGACTCAGGTCTTC. As protein: CASSQVRGTQVF.